This T cell receptor (beta chain) was identified in a study of response to subunit inactivated influenza vaccine. TCRdb independently ran MiXCR on the RT-PCR reads; one entry per CDR3 protein. The sample records hundreds of thousands of distinct CDR3 sequences, 15% to 18% being singletons. To note about this clonotype: The antigen is unknown.

The ends were cut back, 4 bases at V and 2 bases at J, with 21 bases in the middle. Germline V CDR1 and CDR2: SGHDT, YYEEEE. The CDR3 spans 17 residues. Whole-study findings and limits: Authors suggested few new T cells are recruited by each seasonal influenza vaccination.

The sequence came from a man aged 50 or older who received an inactivated influenza vaccine. The V call is TRBV5-6, the J call TRBJ1-1, with D perhaps matching TRBD1 (5 bases). The sample in question was PBMCs from blood, obtained about 12 days after vaccination. CDR3 residues: CASSPTGTRRGNTEAFF. For the CDR3, the DNA is TGTGCCAGCAGCCCGACCGGGACCCGGCGTGGCAACACTGAAGCTTTCTTT.